The entry below gives a single TCR beta chain sequence along with its context. Its specificity is not known. Germline V gene lookup returns CDR1 SGHRS and CDR2 YFSETQ. The CDR3 covers 13 residues. V was clipped by 4 bases and J by 3 bases, with 10 bases between them. These data come from a study of identifying expanded T cells in peripheral blood. Findings and caveats of the study: Around 1.2 clones differed between technical replicates, versus about 17 and 20 over time.

Data came from immunoSEQ multiplex PCR; TCRdb stores just in-frame clones and leaves some out. This sample has around 84,000 clones, with approximately 90% found just once. No infections or other immune events were documented during collection. This clonotype was obtained from a person aged 18 to 75 in good health. Sequencing was performed on blood. The chain couples TRBV5-1 to TRBJ2-5; D remains ambiguous. CDR3 in amino acids: CASSPVPEETQYF. CDR3 sequence (DNA): TGCGCCAGCAGCCCGGTTCCCGAAGAGACCCAGTACTTC.